The rows below give T cell receptor beta chains drawn from one sample of a study of blood T cell repertoires in COVID-19. Profiling relied on immunoSEQ multiplex PCR, and the TCRdb table lists in-frame clones only, not all of them. The sample includes roughly 220,000 clones, around 83% of them seen just once. Sequenced: PBMCs or T cells enriched from blood (not recorded which). These receptors were obtained from a woman between 35 and 50 years old with acute COVID-19. CDR3s include the opening cysteine and the closing phenylalanine or tryptophan. The order of the fields is V gene, J gene, D gene, CDR3 DNA, CDR3 protein. D genes are given only for firm matches.

>TRBV7-3|TRBJ2-1|.
TGTGCCAGCAGCTTTTCCCGTAGCTCCTACAATGAGCAGTTCTTC
CASSFSRSSYNEQFF
>TRBV2|TRBJ2-7|TRBD2
TGTGCCAGCAGTGTTAGCGGGAGGGGCTACGAGCAGTACTTC
CASSVSGRGYEQYF
>TRBV4-1|TRBJ1-6|.
TGCGCCAGCAGCCCCCTAAGAGGTTCACCCCTCCACTTT
CASSPLRGSPLHF
>TRBV7-3|TRBJ1-2|.
TGTGCCAGCAGCTTAGACGGAGGCCTAAACTATGGCTACACCTTC
CASSLDGGLNYGYTF
>TRBV18|TRBJ2-5|TRBD2
TGTGCCAGCTCACCTTTGGTGGGACTAGCGGGGACGGGAGAGACCCAGTACTTC
CASSPLVGLAGTGETQYF
>TRBV7-2|TRBJ1-6|.
TGTGCCAGCAGCTTAACCGGCAGGCGCATTAATTCACCCCTCCACTTT
CASSLTGRRINSPLHF
>TRBV2|TRBJ2-2|TRBD2
TGTGCCAGCAGGGGAGCGGGGGGGCCCGCCGGGGAGCTGTTTTTT
CASRGAGGPAGELFF
>TRBV10-3|TRBJ2-7|TRBD1
TGTGCCATCAGTGAATTGGAGACAGGGTCCTACGAGCAGTACTTC
CAISELETGSYEQYF
>TRBV5-1|TRBJ1-2|.
TGCGCCAGCAGCGTACGGACAGCAAACTATGGCTACACCTTC
CASSVRTANYGYTF
>TRBV14|TRBJ2-5|.
TGTGCCAGCAGCCAAGCACCCTTCGGGACCCAGTACTTC
CASSQAPFGTQYF
>TRBV27|TRBJ1-5|.
TGTGCCAGCAGGGCGGGGGAACATCAGCCCCAGCATTTT
CASRAGEHQPQHF
>TRBV9|TRBJ2-2|TRBD2
TGTGCCAGCAGCCGCCTCCCGGCGGGAGAAGTAACCGGGGAGCTGTTTTTT
CASSRLPAGEVTGELFF
>TRBV2|TRBJ2-7|TRBD2
TGTGCCAGCAGGGGGGGACTAGCGGGAGAGTCCTACGAGCAGTACTTC
CASRGGLAGESYEQYF